This passage covers 20 T cell receptor beta chains from one sample sequenced in a study of OX40 agonist ivuxolimab in advanced cancers. The method was immunoSEQ multiplex PCR; TCRdb's version includes in-frame clones alone and lacks a portion of them. The sample holds 30,000 to 40,000 clones, 80% to 90% seen once. Sequenced material: CD4+ or CD8+ T cells sorted from blood, taken in a trial of the OX40 agonist ivuxolimab. These receptors all come from an adult with an advanced solid tumor such as melanoma, head and neck, liver or kidney cancer.

The chain couples TRBV20-1 to TRBJ1-4; no reliable D call. This CDR3 is 11 amino acids long. With 6 bases removed from V and 4 bases from J, the gap between germline ends came to 6 bases. In germline, CDR1 is DFQATT, CDR2 SNEGSKA (reference sequence). The CDR3 DNA is TGCAGTGCGACCCATAATGAAAAACTGTTTTTT. Translating it yields CSATHNEKLFF.

This clone was detected once. J is TRBJ2-3 and V is TRBV5-8; possible D gene TRBD2, 6 bases. Germline CDR1 reads SGHTS; CDR2 reads YDEGEE. CDR3 size: 15 residues. The ends were cut back, 0 bases at V and 0 bases at J, with 8 bases in the middle. DNA for the CDR3: TGTGCCAGCAGCTTGGCCCGGGGGAGCACAGATACGCAGTATTTT. Amino acids: CASSLARGSTDTQYF.

V and J are TRBV2 and TRBJ1-2, with TRBD1 matching over 12 bases. Germline-derived CDR1 and CDR2 are SNHLY and FYNNEI. This CDR3 contains 19 residues. After removal of 5 bases from V and 3 bases from J, the junction contained 16 bases not matched to a gene. CDR3 residues: CASSSISGTGGFSDYGYTF. CDR3 nucleotides: TGTGCCAGCAGTTCGATTTCGGGGACAGGGGGCTTCTCGGACTATGGCTACACCTTC. Supplemented by reference TRBV2 and TRBJ1-2, the full variable domain reads EPEVTQTPSHQVTQMGQEVILRCVPISNHLYFYWYRQILGQKVEFLVSFYNNEISEKSEIFDDQFSVERPDGSNFTLKIRSTKLEDSAMYFCASSSISGTGGFSDYGYTFGSGTRLTVV.

V and J are TRBV7-9 and TRBJ2-7; D may be TRBD2 (5 bases). The CDR3 loop spans 14 amino acids. CDR1 is SEHNR, CDR2 FQNEAQ, per germline (reference sequence). The V end was cut by 1 base, the J end by 2 bases, with 9 bases between. The chain's CDR3 is CASSLGPGTYEQYF. The CDR3 DNA is TGTGCCAGCAGCTTAGGCCCGGGAACCTACGAGCAGTACTTC.

This chain connects TRBV9 to TRBJ2-5, with D perhaps matching TRBD1 or TRBD2 (5 bases each). This CDR3 is built from 14 residues. CDR1 is SGDLS, CDR2 YYNGEE, per germline. V dropped 3 bases and J dropped 1 base, with 10 bases sitting between them. The chain's CDR3 is CASSGETVQETQYF. Here the CDR3 DNA reads TGTGCCAGCAGCGGGGAGACAGTCCAAGAGACCCAGTACTTC.

This clone has a single count. The chain uses TRBV9 and TRBJ2-1, with D perhaps TRBD1 (6 bases). CDR1 SGDLS and CDR2 YYNGEE come from the germline V gene. This CDR3 is 19 amino acids long. Between the trimmed V and J ends, which lost 0 bases and 4 bases, there was a span of 23 bases. The CDR3 spells CASSVVGQGSGTVYNEQFF. The CDR3 nucleotides read TGTGCCAGCAGCGTAGTAGGGCAGGGGAGCGGTACGGTGTACAATGAGCAGTTCTTC.

This clone has a single count. V usage is TRBV9 and J usage is TRBJ2-3, with TRBD2 identical over 10 bases. CDR1 and CDR2 (germline): SGDLS, YYNGEE. The CDR3 is 16 amino acids. J gave up 4 bases and V 0 bases, and 5 bases lay outside the gene matches. The CDR3: CASSVEAGGPPDTQYF. The CDR3 DNA follows: TGTGCCAGCAGCGTAGAAGCGGGGGGGCCCCCAGATACGCAGTATTTT.

The genes are TRBV11-2 and TRBJ2-3; the match to TRBD2 covers 9 bases. Trimming took 6 bases from V and 6 from J; bases not matched to a gene: 10. Per the germline V gene, CDR1 is SGHAT and CDR2 is FQNNGV. The CDR3 loop spans 15 amino acids. CDR3 loop: CASSYSGGDLDTQYF. CDR3 nucleotide sequence: TGTGCCAGCAGTTATAGCGGGGGCGACCTGGATACGCAGTATTTT.

The rearrangement uses TRBV1 and TRBJ2-2; the DNA was not compared with TRBD2, the D call given in the table. TRBV1 is classified as a pseudogene. The CDR3 is 14 amino acids. The CDR3 loop is CTSMRGGNTGELFF. CDR3 DNA sequence: TGCACCAGCATGCGGGGGGGGAACACCGGGGAGCTGTTTTTT.

The genes are TRBV7-2 and TRBJ2-7, with D perhaps matching TRBD2 (5 bases). Germline CDR1 and CDR2: SGHTA and FQGNSA. Trimming took 8 bases from V and 3 from J, leaving 14 bases between them. CDR3 length: 13 residues. CDR3 nucleotide sequence: TGTGCCAGCGGTGGGCTAGCCAGCTACGAGCAGTACTTC. Encoded protein: CASGGLASYEQYF.

The rearrangement links TRBV4-3 to TRBJ2-5; 10 bases line up with TRBD2. This CDR3 spans 19 amino acids. The germline V gene encodes CDR1 LGHNA and CDR2 YSLEER. The V segment lost 0 bases and the J segment 5 bases; nucleotides outside the gene matches: 15. CDR3 bases: TGCGCCAGCAGCCAAGACAGGGTAGCGGGGGGTTATCTGGTTGAGACCCAGTACTTC. Its protein is CASSQDRVAGGYLVETQYF.

This clone occurred a few times. The junction departs from germline at one end; a sequencing error may be responsible. The chain employs TRBV29-1 and TRBJ1-1; the D is unclear. The CDR3 has 12 amino acids. From germline, CDR1 is SQVTM and CDR2 ANQGSEA. CDR3 amino acids: CSVANLNAEAFF. As DNA, the CDR3 is TGCAGCGTTGCAAACCTGAACGCTGAAGCTTTCTTT. The full variable domain, its missing parts supplied by reference TRBV29-1 and TRBJ1-1, is SAVISQKPSRDICQRGTSLTIQCQVDSQVTMMFWYRQQPGQSLTLIATANQGSEATYESGFVIDKFPISRPNLTFSTLTVSNMSPEDSSIYLCSVANLNAEAFFGQGTRLTVV.

The CDR3 bases are TGTGCCAGCAGCTTAGCGAGGGAGGAGCAGTATTTT. As protein: CASSLAREEQYF. V is TRBV7-9 and J is TRBJ2-3, with TRBD2 as a possible D gene (6 bases). V lost 0 bases to trimming and J lost 11 bases, with 9 bases between them. The CDR3 totals 12 residues. CDR1 and CDR2 (germline): SEHNR, FQNEAQ (reference sequence). Variable domain in full (rest from reference TRBV7-9 and TRBJ2-3): DTGVSQNPRHKITKRGQNVTFRCDPISEHNRLYWYRQTLGQGPEFLTYFQNEAQLEKSRLLSDRFSAERPKGSFSTLEIQRTEQGDSAMYLCASSLAREEQYFGPGTRLTVL.

The chain employs TRBV7-8 and TRBJ2-5, with TRBD1 matching over 8 bases. Germline V gives CDR1 SGHVS, CDR2 FQNEAQ. Losses at the gene ends were 4 bases for V and 3 bases for J; bases not matched to a gene: 7. This CDR3 region has 15 residues. CDR3: CASSSFDRGEETQYF. The CDR3 coding sequence is TGTGCCAGCAGCTCCTTTGACAGGGGTGAAGAGACCCAGTACTTC.

The V and J genes are TRBV9 and TRBJ2-3, with 7 bases lining up with TRBD2. The CDR3 has 17 residues. The germline CDR1 and CDR2 sequences are SGDLS and YYNGEE. Unmatched junction bases numbered 11, after V lost 1 base and J lost 3 bases. In nucleotides, the CDR3 is TGTGCCAGCAGCGTACCCATTTCGGGGGGACCAACAGATACGCAGTATTTT. Amino acid sequence: CASSVPISGGPTDTQYF. Combining the CDR3 with reference TRBV9 and TRBJ2-3 gives the whole variable domain DSGVTQTPKHLITATGQRVTLRCSPRSGDLSVYWYQQSLDQGLQFLIQYYNGEERAKGNILERFSAQQFPDLHSELNLSSLELGDSALYFCASSVPISGGPTDTQYFGPGTRLTVL.

CDR3 sequence reads: CASSPGARGSYEQYF. DNA of the CDR3: TGTGCCAGTAGTCCCGGAGCTAGGGGCTCCTACGAGCAGTACTTC. This sequence joins TRBV19 and TRBJ2-7; weak D call: TRBD1 (5 bases). The CDR3 contains 15 residues. V was shortened by 5 bases and J by 0 bases, with 14 bases between the two germline ends. Germline V gene lookup returns CDR1 LNHDA and CDR2 SQIVND (reference sequence).

The chain is built from TRBV4-3 and TRBJ1-5, with unresolved D. This CDR3 comprises 16 residues. Germline V lookup: CDR1 LGHNA, CDR2 YSLEER. V lost 0 bases, J lost 2 bases, and 11 bases lay in between. The CDR3 DNA reads as TGCGCCAGCAGCCAAGATTCAGGCTCGGGCAATCAGCCCCAGCATTTT. Translation: CASSQDSGSGNQPQHF.

The chain joins TRBV29-1 to TRBJ1-4; D remains ambiguous. The CDR3 extends over 15 amino acids. CDR1 and CDR2 from the germline V gene are SQVTM and ANQGSEA. The V end lost 0 bases, the J end lost 2 bases, and 10 bases lay between the germline ends. DNA of the CDR3: TGCAGCGTTGAAGATCAAGAAGGGACTAATGAAAAACTGTTTTTT. Protein: CSVEDQEGTNEKLFF.

This clone was detected once. This rearrangement joins TRBV7-2 to TRBJ2-1; weak D call: TRBD2 (6 bases). Germline V gene lookup returns CDR1 SGHTA and CDR2 FQGNSA. This CDR3 has 16 amino acids. Between the trimmed V and J ends, which lost 1 base and 7 bases, there was a span of 17 bases. The DNA for the CDR3 is TGTGCCAGCAGCTTAGATCCAGCGGGTATGGGGAATGAGCAGTTCTTC. Its protein is CASSLDPAGMGNEQFF.

This chain connects TRBV27 to TRBJ2-7, with unresolved D. The CDR3 loop spans 13 amino acids. Trimming cost V 2 bases and J 0 bases, with 5 bases left between them. Germline V gives CDR1 MNHEY, CDR2 SMNVEV (reference sequence). In DNA form, the CDR3 reads TGTGCCAGCAGTTTAGCGCCCTCCTACGAGCAGTACTTC. The encoded protein is CASSLAPSYEQYF.